What follows describes a single TCR beta chain. The germline V gene encodes CDR1 ENHRY and CDR2 SYGVKD. V lost 8 bases and J 5 bases, leaving 13 bases between the germline ends. The CDR3 is 13 residues long. The source of the sample is a study of control samples from healthy donors and cancer patients. Here immunoSEQ multiplex PCR was the method, and the copy in TCRdb shows in-frame clones only, minus some. The sample has 120,000 or so clones, approximately 92% seen once. The rearrangement joins TRBV10-3 to TRBJ2-1; D perhaps matches TRBD2 (7 bases). The sequence came from a man between 18 and 29 years old in good health. Sequencing was done on a sample of blood. CDR3 sequence reads: CAIVRGPNNEQFF. CDR3 nucleotide sequence: TGTGCCATCGTGCGGGGGCCTAACAATGAGCAGTTCTTC.